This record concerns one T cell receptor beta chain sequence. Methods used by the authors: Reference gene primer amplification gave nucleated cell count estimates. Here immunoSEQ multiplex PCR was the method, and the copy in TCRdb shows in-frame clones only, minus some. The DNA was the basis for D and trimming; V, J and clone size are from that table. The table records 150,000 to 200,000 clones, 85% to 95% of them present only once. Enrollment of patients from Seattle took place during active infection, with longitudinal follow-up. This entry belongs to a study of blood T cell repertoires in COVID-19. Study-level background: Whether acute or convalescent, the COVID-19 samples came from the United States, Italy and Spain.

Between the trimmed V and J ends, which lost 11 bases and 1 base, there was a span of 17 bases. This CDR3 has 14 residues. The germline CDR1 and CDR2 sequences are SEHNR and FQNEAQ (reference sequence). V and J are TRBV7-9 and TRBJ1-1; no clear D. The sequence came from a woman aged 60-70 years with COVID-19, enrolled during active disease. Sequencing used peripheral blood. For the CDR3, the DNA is TGTGCCGCATTAACCCTGGGCCCGAACACTGAAGCTTTCTTT. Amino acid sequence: CAALTLGPNTEAFF.